This T cell receptor (beta chain) was documented in a study of cytomegalovirus exposure and HLA in healthy donors. Germline CDR1 and CDR2: SEHNR and FQNEAQ (reference sequence). Trimming left V 8 bases short and J 5 bases short, with 13 bases between. The CDR3 covers 12 residues. The PCR ran on 60 Vbeta and 13 Jbeta primers. Repertoires were generated with immunoSEQ multiplex PCR, while TCRdb's copy carries only in-frame clones and drops some. The repertoire holds under 150,000 clones, roughly a tenth seen once, with about 3% in the top ten. V is TRBV7-9 and J is TRBJ2-7; D uncertain. Sequences were obtained from PBMCs. This sequence was found in a man younger than 40 in good health and CMV-seronegative. The CDR3 reads CASALAQNEQYF. The CDR3 DNA sequence: TGTGCCAGCGCCCTCGCCCAGAACGAGCAGTACTTC.